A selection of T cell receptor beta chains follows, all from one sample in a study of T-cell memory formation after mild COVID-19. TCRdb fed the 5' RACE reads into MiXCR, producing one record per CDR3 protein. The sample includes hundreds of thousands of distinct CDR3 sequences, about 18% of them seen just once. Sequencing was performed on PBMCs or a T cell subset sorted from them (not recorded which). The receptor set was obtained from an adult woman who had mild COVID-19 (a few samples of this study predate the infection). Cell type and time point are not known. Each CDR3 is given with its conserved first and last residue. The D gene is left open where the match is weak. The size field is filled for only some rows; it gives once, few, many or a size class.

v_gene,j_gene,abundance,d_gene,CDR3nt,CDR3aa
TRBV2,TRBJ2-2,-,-,TGTGCCAGCAGTGATCAGGGGACCGGCACCGGGGAGCTGTTTTTT,CASSDQGTGTGELFF
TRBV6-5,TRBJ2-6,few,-,TGTGCCAGCAGTTACCGGGTAGGGGGATCTGGGGCCAACGTCCTGACTTTC,CASSYRVGGSGANVLTF
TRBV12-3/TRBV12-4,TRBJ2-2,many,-,TGTGCCAGCAAAAAGATTGGGGACACCGGGGAGCTGTTTTTT,CASKKIGDTGELFF
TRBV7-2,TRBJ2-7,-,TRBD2,TGTGCCAGCAGCCCTCGACAGAAGAGTGATCCGGGACTATTTCCAGGCGAGCAGTACTTC,CASSPRQKSDPGLFPGEQYF
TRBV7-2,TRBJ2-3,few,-,TGTGCCAGCAGCTTAGAGCAATCAGTTTCTTTCACAGATACGCAGTATTTT,CASSLEQSVSFTDTQYF
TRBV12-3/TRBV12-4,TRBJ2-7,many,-,TGTGCCAGCAGATTAGCGGCCTCCTACGAGCAGTACTTC,CASRLAASYEQYF
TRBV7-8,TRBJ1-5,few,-,TGTGCCAGCAGCTTCCGGGACGGTGCCCAGCCCCAGCATTTT,CASSFRDGAQPQHF
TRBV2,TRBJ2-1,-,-,TGTGCCAGCCGGGGGTATGGTGAGCAGTTCTTC,CASRGYGEQFF
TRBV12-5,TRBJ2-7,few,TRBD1,TGTGCTAGTGCCCTCGGGGACAGCGAATACGAGCAGTACTTC,CASALGDSEYEQYF
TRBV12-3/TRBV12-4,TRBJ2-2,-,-,TGTGCCAGCATGAAACAGGGCACCGGGGAGCTGTTTTTT,CASMKQGTGELFF
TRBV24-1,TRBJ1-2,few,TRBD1,TGTGCCACCAGGGGACAGGGTGGATATGGCTACACCTTC,CATRGQGGYGYTF
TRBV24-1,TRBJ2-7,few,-,TGTGCCACCAGTGCCGTAGCTTCCTACGAGCAGTACTTC,CATSAVASYEQYF
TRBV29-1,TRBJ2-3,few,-,TGCAGCGTTGTGGGAGTCCAAGGCGCAGATACGCAGTATTTT,CSVVGVQGADTQYF
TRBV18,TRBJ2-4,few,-,TGTGCCAGCTCACCACCGGTTCAGGGACCGGCCAAAAACATTCAGTACTTC,CASSPPVQGPAKNIQYF
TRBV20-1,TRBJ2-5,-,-,TGCAGTGTGAGAGGCTCGGAAGGGGAGACCCAGTACTTC,CSVRGSEGETQYF
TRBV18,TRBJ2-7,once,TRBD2,TGTGCCAGCTCACCCGGACTAGCGGGAAATTCCTACGAGCAGTACTTC,CASSPGLAGNSYEQYF
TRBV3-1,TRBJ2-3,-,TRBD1,TGTGCCAGCAGACCCCCGACAGGGTTCCCAGATACGCAGTATTTT,CASRPPTGFPDTQYF
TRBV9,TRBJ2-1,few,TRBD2,TGTGCCAGCAGCGTAGTCGCGGGAGCTCGGAGTGAGCAGTTCTTC,CASSVVAGARSEQFF
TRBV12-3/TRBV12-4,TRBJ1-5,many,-,TGTGCCAGCAGTTTTAAGAGTGGCCAGCCCCAGCATTTT,CASSFKSGQPQHF
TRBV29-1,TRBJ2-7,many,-,TGCAGCGTTGTTTGGGGCCACGAGCAGTACTTC,CSVVWGHEQYF
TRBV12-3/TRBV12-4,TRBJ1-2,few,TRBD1,TGTGCCTCCGCACAGGGGGAGCTTAACTATGGCTACACCTTC,CASAQGELNYGYTF
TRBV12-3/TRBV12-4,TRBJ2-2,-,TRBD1,TGTGCCAGCAGGGGACAGGGGTTTGACGGGGAGCTGTTTTTT,CASRGQGFDGELFF
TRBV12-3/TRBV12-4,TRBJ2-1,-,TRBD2,TGTGCCAGCAGTTTACCCCGGACTAGCGGGGGGAGTGAGCAGTTCTTC,CASSLPRTSGGSEQFF
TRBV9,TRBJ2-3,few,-,TGTGCCAGCAGCGCCCTTGTGGCGTTGGGCACAGATACGCAGTATTTT,CASSALVALGTDTQYF
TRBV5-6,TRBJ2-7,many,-,TGTGCCAGCAGCTTGGCCTCGGGGTACGAGCAGTACTTC,CASSLASGYEQYF
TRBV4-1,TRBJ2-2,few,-,TGCGCCAGCAGCCAAGACCCTCAGGGGCCAGCCCTTACCGGGGAGCTGTTTTTT,CASSQDPQGPALTGELFF
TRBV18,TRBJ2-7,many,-,TGTGCCAGCCATCAGGGCTCTCCCTACGAGCAGTACTTC,CASHQGSPYEQYF
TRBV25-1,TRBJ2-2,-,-,TGTGCCAGCAGTGATCCCGGGACGGTGAACACCGGGGAGCTGTTTTTT,CASSDPGTVNTGELFF
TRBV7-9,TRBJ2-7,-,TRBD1,TGTGACAGCAGCTCCGAGATAGGGACAGGGGCCTCCTACGAGCAGTACTTC,CDSSSEIGTGASYEQYF
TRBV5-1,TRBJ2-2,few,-,TGCGCCAGCAGCTTTGCGGGACCCGACACCGGGGAGCTGTTTTTT,CASSFAGPDTGELFF
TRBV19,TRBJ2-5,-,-,TGTGCCAGTAGTTCAACCCACGGGACAATGGGCGAGACCCAGTACTTC,CASSSTHGTMGETQYF
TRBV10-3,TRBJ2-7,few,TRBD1,TGTGCCATCAGTGATGGAGACAGGGCCTCCTACGAGCAGTACTTC,CAISDGDRASYEQYF
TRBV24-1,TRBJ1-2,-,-,TGTGCCACCAGTGATGGGGTCGGCTATGGCTACACCTTC,CATSDGVGYGYTF
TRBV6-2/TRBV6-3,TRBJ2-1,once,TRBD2,TGTGCCAGCAGTGGCATAGCGGGAGGCTCCTACAATGAGCAGTTCTTC,CASSGIAGGSYNEQFF
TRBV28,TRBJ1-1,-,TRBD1,TGTGCCACACTCCAGGGGGCGCGAGTTGAAGCTTTCTTT,CATLQGARVEAFF
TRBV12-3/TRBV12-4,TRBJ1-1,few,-,TGTGCCAGCAGTTTCGGTCGTTCGTTGGCTGACACTGAAGCTTTCTTT,CASSFGRSLADTEAFF
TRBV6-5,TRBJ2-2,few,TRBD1,TGTGCCAGCAGTCGGGACAGGGGGCTAAGCGGGGAGCTGTTTTTT,CASSRDRGLSGELFF
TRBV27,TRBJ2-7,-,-,TGTGCCAGCAGTTTATCGTCGGTCGGCTACGAGCAGTACTTC,CASSLSSVGYEQYF
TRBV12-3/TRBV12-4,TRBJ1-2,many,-,TGTGCCAGCAGACAACCACCCGGGGGCTACACCTTC,CASRQPPGGYTF
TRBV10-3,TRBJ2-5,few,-,TGTGCCATCAGTGACGCTAGTTGGTATGAGGAGACCCAGTACTTC,CAISDASWYEETQYF
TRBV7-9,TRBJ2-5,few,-,TGTGCCAGCAACTCGGTTGCAGAGACCCAGTACTTC,CASNSVAETQYF
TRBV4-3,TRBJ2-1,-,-,TGCGCCAGCAGCCCCCTAGACACCTACAATGAGCAGTTCTTC,CASSPLDTYNEQFF
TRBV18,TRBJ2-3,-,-,TGTGCCAGCTCAGACTATGCAGATACGCAGTATTTT,CASSDYADTQYF
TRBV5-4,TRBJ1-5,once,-,TGTGCCAGCAGCGCCCTCGGACTGCCCCAGCATTTT,CASSALGLPQHF